The source of this T cell receptor (beta chain) is a study of T cell responses to AZD1222 COVID-19 vaccine. This clone has a handful of counts. The CDR3 is 14 amino acids. Trimming took off 5 bases at V and 5 bases at J, with 15 bases between the two ends. CDR1 is SNHLY, CDR2 FYNNEI, per germline. Only in-frame clones appear in the TCRdb table, and some are missing; sequencing was by immunoSEQ multiplex PCR. The sample shows 130,000 or so clones, around 83% of them seen only once. The chain couples TRBV2 to TRBJ1-2; D is ambiguous. Sequencing was performed on peripheral blood, taken on day 0 of AZD1222 vaccination. This receptor was obtained from an adult in good health. Written as DNA, the CDR3 is TGTGCCAGCAGTAAAGAAAGACGAGATTATGGCTACACCTTC. The encoded protein is CASSKERRDYGYTF.